This T cell receptor (beta chain) stems from a study of blood T cell repertoires in COVID-19. The V and J ends lost 4 bases and 8 bases, in that order; junction bases with no gene match: 6. Germline V gene lookup returns CDR1 SEHNR and CDR2 FQNEAQ (reference sequence). This CDR3 contains 13 residues. Source study methods: The assay estimated nucleated cells by amplifying reference gene primers. The table came from immunoSEQ multiplex PCR; TCRdb's copy has only in-frame clones and leaves some out. The V and J calls and clone size come from that table; D and trimming were worked out from the DNA. The sample lists around 200,000 clones; 83% were seen once.

The receptor was derived from a woman aged 40 to 50 with active or convalescent COVID-19. Sequencing was carried out using peripheral blood. The chain combines TRBV7-9 with TRBJ1-2; 8 bases fit TRBD1. DNA of the CDR3: TGTGCCAGCAGCTCGGGACAGGCCTTCGGCTACACCTTC. Protein: CASSSGQAFGYTF.